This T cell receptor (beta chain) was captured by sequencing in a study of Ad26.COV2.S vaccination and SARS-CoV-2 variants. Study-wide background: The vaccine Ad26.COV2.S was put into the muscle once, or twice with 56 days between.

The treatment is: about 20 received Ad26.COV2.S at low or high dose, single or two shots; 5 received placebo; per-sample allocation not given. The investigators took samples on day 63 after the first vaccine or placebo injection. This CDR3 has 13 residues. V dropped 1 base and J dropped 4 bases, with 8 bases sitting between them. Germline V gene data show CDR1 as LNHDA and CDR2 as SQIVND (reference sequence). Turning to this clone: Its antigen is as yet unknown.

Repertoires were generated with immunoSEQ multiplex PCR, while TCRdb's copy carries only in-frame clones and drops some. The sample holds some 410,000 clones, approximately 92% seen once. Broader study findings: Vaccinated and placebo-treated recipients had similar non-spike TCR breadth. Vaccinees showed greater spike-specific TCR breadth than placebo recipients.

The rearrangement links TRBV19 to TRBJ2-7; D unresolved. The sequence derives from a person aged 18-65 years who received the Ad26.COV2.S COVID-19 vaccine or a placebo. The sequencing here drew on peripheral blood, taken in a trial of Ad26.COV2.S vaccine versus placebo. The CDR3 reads CASSIVIKYEQYF. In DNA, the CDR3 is TGTGCCAGTAGTATAGTGATTAAGTACGAGCAGTACTTC.